This T cell receptor (beta chain) was found in a study of T-cell memory formation after mild COVID-19 (dated by TCRdb to the early 2020s). Context from the whole study: TCR sequence clusters from the two donors were found to be largely donor specific. In two donors, T-cell clones that expanded and contracted after mild COVID-19 were followed by sequencing TCRalpha and TCRbeta repertoires longitudinally. Two young, previously healthy adult volunteers, one female and one male, were included in the cohort. General conclusions and limits of the study: Clones contracting from day 15 to 85 had balanced CD4/CD8 phenotypes, while a second wave expanding from day 15 to 37 was biased towards CD4+. The detection of some responding clones in pre-infection memory suggests that pre-existing cross-reactive memory T cells joined the SARS-CoV-2 response. Only a couple of mild cases were covered in the study, and larger cohorts including severe cases with pre-infection samples were considered necessary. Contracting CD4+ clones were located mainly in the CM and EM memory subsets, whereas CD8+ clones were found to be enriched in EMRA. The second-wave clones that peaked on day 37 were not confirmed to be SARS-CoV-2 specific.

Germline trimming amounts to 6 bases on V and 3 bases on J, with 8 as the count of junction bases outside the gene matches. From a lookup of the germline V gene, CDR1 and CDR2 are SQVTM and ANQGSEA. There are 14 amino acids in the CDR3, from cysteine to phenylalanine inclusive. Just CDR3 DNA is preserved here, 42 bases in frame from base 1. The listed sequencing device is Illumina NovaSeq 6000. TCRalpha and TCRbeta cDNA libraries were constructed by 5'RACE with constant-segment primers, with sample barcodes and unique molecular identifiers being introduced. Trizol reagent was used to extract RNA from every sample. Amplification of the libraries took two PCR steps, and the second step added a second sample barcode plus Illumina TruSeq adapters. Sequencing of the libraries was done on an Illumina NovaSeq, producing 2 x 150 bp paired-end reads. In the paper's pipeline: Demultiplexing of reads and collapsing into UMI-guided consensus sequences were performed with migec v1.2.7. Using mixcr v2.1.11, UMI consensuses were aligned to TRA and TRB V and J templates and then assembled into clonotypes. A clonotype was counted as expanded or contracted only when both edgeR and NoisET called the clonotype significant, with the noise models trained on biological replicates. For edgeR calls, a false discovery rate-adjusted p below 0.01 and a log2 fold-change threshold of 1 were applied. As an exploratory analysis of dynamics, max-normalized trajectories of the 1000 most abundant clonotypes were examined by PCA with hierarchical clustering. Separately sequenced CD4+ and CD8+ repertoires were used to assign the CD4 or CD8 phenotype of responding clones. The public sequencing data were trimmed at Q25 with fastp and processed into clonotypes with MiXCR by TCRdb, which kept only in-frame beta chains. Each CDR3 protein gets just one entry, which takes the most common genes and DNA from the rows behind it. TCRdb's processing, not the authors' own work, is the source of the V and J calls. This sample has over 70,000 distinct CDR3 sequences in its table, and over 12% of those were observed once. The ten biggest clones cover under 45% of the sample.

Ficoll-Paque density gradient centrifugation was used to isolate PBMCs. This clonotype was seen at least ten times. Which antigen it targets is not known. No base quality values were provided; no much bigger clone lies one nucleotide off. The sequence is built from TRBV29-1 and TRBJ2-5, and TRBD1 matches 9 of the central bases. What was sequenced was PBMCs or a T cell subset sorted from them (not recorded which). This TCR was sampled from a man younger than 30 who had mild COVID-19 (a few samples of this study predate the infection). The sample titles of this study are shuffled in the database, so cell type and time point are left out; the donor was told from shared clones. CDR3 sequence: CSVPLWTGEETQYF. The nucleotide sequence reads TGCAGCGTCCCTCTTTGGACAGGGGAAGAGACCCAGTACTTC.